Below, one TCR beta chain is given with its context. Its antigen is unknown. Documented treatment: oral pan-JAK inhibitor, 5-10 mg twice daily. PBMCs yielded sorted CD4+ and CD8+ T cells. This sample was taken from a study of CD8+ T cells in alopecia areata. Findings of the study overall: Uncertainty about whether baseline CD8+ expansion is linked to response remains, with one nonresponder.

Germline CDR1 is SQVTM and CDR2 is ANQGSEA. This CDR3 is built from 14 residues. The V and J ends lost 7 bases and 5 bases, in that order; junction bases with no gene match: 10. The sequencing template was cDNA reverse transcribed from extracted RNA. Produced via immunoSEQ multiplex PCR; TCRdb's table is partial and in-frame only. The sample includes about 160,000 clones, about two thirds seen only once; the top ten take roughly 0.91%. The source was CD4+ T cells sorted from blood, collected at week 4, from a patient treated with tofacitinib. The rearrangement links TRBV29-1 to TRBJ2-5; 10 nucleotides line up with TRBD2. The source is a human donor with alopecia areata. CDR3 amino acids: CSGLSGGALETQYF. CDR3 in DNA: TGCAGCGGCCTGAGCGGGGGGGCTTTGGAGACCCAGTACTTC.